This is a list of T cell receptor beta chains from one sample in a study of cytomegalovirus exposure and HLA in healthy donors. Profiling relied on immunoSEQ multiplex PCR, and the TCRdb table lists in-frame clones only, not all of them. The sample lists about 150,000 clones, around 80% occurring once. Sequencing used PBMCs. These receptors were collected from a woman between 35 and 50 years old in good health and CMV-seropositive. Both conserved end residues are part of each CDR3. D genes are given only for firm matches. Clone size is given for some rows only: seen once, a few or many times, or a class if the clone is expanded.

V gene	J gene	D gene	clone size	CDR3 protein	CDR3 DNA
TRBV18	TRBJ1-1	-	-	CASSPNAQGEAFF	TGTGCCAGCTCACCTAATGCCCAGGGAGAAGCTTTCTTT
TRBV7-9	TRBJ2-1	-	-	CASSQGLGGGEQFF	TGTGCCAGCAGCCAGGGTCTAGGGGGGGGTGAGCAGTTCTTC
TRBV15	TRBJ2-1	-	-	CATSRALSGLNNEQFF	TGTGCCACCAGCAGAGCCCTCAGCGGGCTCAACAATGAGCAGTTCTTC
TRBV19	TRBJ2-3	TRBD1	-	CASRTPGQGGDTQYF	TGTGCCAGTAGGACTCCGGGACAGGGAGGCGATACGCAGTATTTT
TRBV10-3	TRBJ2-3	TRBD2	-	CAISETLAGEADTQYF	TGTGCCATCAGTGAGACTTTAGCGGGAGAGGCAGATACGCAGTATTTT
TRBV10-3	TRBJ2-1	-	-	CAISEDYRDRLRHNEQFF	TGTGCCATCAGTGAGGACTACAGGGATAGACTCCGACACAATGAGCAGTTCTTC
TRBV5-5	TRBJ2-7	TRBD1	-	CASSFSGGHEQYF	TGTGCCAGCAGCTTTTCAGGGGGCCACGAGCAGTACTTC
TRBV7-2	TRBJ2-3	TRBD2	-	CASSLVLAGPDTQYF	TGTGCCAGCAGCTTAGTCCTAGCGGGACCCGATACGCAGTATTTT
TRBV19	TRBJ1-2	-	-	CASSSGGPGLGYGYTF	TGTGCCAGTAGTTCTGGAGGGCCCGGGTTGGGCTATGGCTACACCTTC
TRBV7-6	TRBJ2-7	-	-	CASSLGFGALSYEQYF	TGTGCCAGCAGCTTAGGTTTTGGGGCTTTATCCTACGAGCAGTACTTC
TRBV27	TRBJ1-4	TRBD1	-	CASGDRGIREKLFF	TGTGCCAGCGGTGACAGGGGAATAAGGGAAAAACTGTTTTTT
TRBV6-1	TRBJ2-7	TRBD1	once	CASSEDRGFRYEQYF	TGTGCCAGCAGTGAGGACAGGGGCTTCCGCTACGAGCAGTACTTC
TRBV6-5	TRBJ1-2	TRBD1	-	CASSYSTGLRPYGYTF	TGTGCCAGCAGTTACTCGACAGGGCTCCGGCCGTATGGCTACACCTTC
TRBV27	TRBJ1-2	-	few	CASSFSPGLSYGYTF	TGTGCCAGCAGTTTCTCTCCCGGGTTATCCTATGGCTACACCTTC
TRBV5-4	TRBJ2-1	TRBD2	-	CASSPGLAGVGSYNEQFF	TGTGCCAGCAGCCCGGGACTAGCGGGAGTAGGATCCTACAATGAGCAGTTCTTC
TRBV11-2	TRBJ2-2	-	few	CASREGAEDTGELFF	TGTGCCAGCAGGGAGGGGGCGGAAGACACCGGGGAGCTGTTTTTT
TRBV30	TRBJ2-7	TRBD1	-	CAWALGQGTYEQYF	TGTGCCTGGGCCTTAGGACAGGGAACCTACGAGCAGTACTTC
TRBV5-1	TRBJ2-7	-	-	CASSLDGRAAYEQYF	TGCGCCAGCAGCTTGGATGGGCGGGCCGCCTACGAGCAGTACTTC
TRBV9	TRBJ2-2	-	-	CASSVTGMGGELFF	TGTGCCAGCAGCGTAACCGGGATGGGTGGGGAGCTGTTTTTT
TRBV19	TRBJ2-7	TRBD1	-	CASSTRQGRYEQYF	TGTGCCAGTAGTACCCGACAGGGCCGGTACGAGCAGTACTTC
TRBV6-1	TRBJ2-7	TRBD1	-	CATGQVIGYEQYF	TGTGCCACGGGACAGGTCATTGGTTACGAGCAGTACTTC
TRBV30	TRBJ1-5	-	-	CAWSSTANQPQHF	TGTGCCTGGAGTTCTACCGCAAATCAGCCCCAGCATTTT
TRBV13	TRBJ2-7	TRBD1	-	CASSRRTGGSLAASYEQYF	TGTGCCAGCAGCCGACGGACAGGGGGGTCCCTAGCGGCCTCCTACGAGCAGTACTTC
TRBV6-5	TRBJ2-7	-	-	CASSYTQGEEQYF	TGTGCCAGCAGTTATACACAGGGTGAAGAGCAGTACTTC
TRBV5-1	TRBJ2-1	TRBD2	-	CASSLALGLPGDEQFF	TGCGCCAGCAGCTTGGCGTTGGGACTACCAGGCGATGAGCAGTTCTTC
TRBV29-1	TRBJ1-2	TRBD1	-	CSVEDPTGANYGYTF	TGCAGCGTTGAAGATCCGACAGGGGCTAACTATGGCTACACCTTC
TRBV2	TRBJ1-5	TRBD1	-	CASSNDRDQPQHF	TGTGCCAGCAGTAACGACAGGGATCAGCCCCAGCATTTT
TRBV19	TRBJ2-3	-	-	CASSPNRLVTDTQYF	TGTGCCAGTTCGCCAAACCGACTAGTCACAGATACGCAGTATTTT
TRBV30	TRBJ1-2	TRBD1	-	CAWSGQGVNYGYTF	TGTGCCTGGAGTGGACAGGGGGTAAACTATGGCTACACCTTC